A selection of T cell receptor beta chains follows, all from one sample in a study of T-cell reconstitution after alpha-beta-depleted transplantation in children. TCRdb reprocessed the PCR reads via MiXCR and lists one record per CDR3 protein. The sample lists about a million distinct CDR3 sequences; about 31% were seen once. Sample: PBMCs, mostly from graft donor cells, taken 360 days after TCRalphabeta/CD19-depleted stem cell transplant. Receptor source: a boy under two years old who had a stem cell transplant for SCID, so the T cells may come from the graft donor. CDR3s leave out the opening cysteine and the closing phenylalanine or tryptophan. A D gene is named only where the DNA matches it firmly. Clone sizes are given selectively: once, few, many, or a class where the clone is expanded.

>TRBJ2-2|TRBV5-6|.|few
ASSTQVPPSPNTGELF
>TRBJ2-7|TRBV30|.|.
AWSGIRGSREQY
>TRBJ2-1|TRBV5-1|.|few
ASRDTPAEQF
>TRBJ2-5|TRBV5-1|TRBD2|.
ASSLRSGVIGTQY
>TRBJ1-1|TRBV29-1|.|few
SVGGRGTGDTEAF
>TRBJ2-7|TRBV5-1|.|few
ASSWEDGVASYEQY
>TRBJ2-1|TRBV25-1|.|few
ASSKGWGAYNEQF
>TRBJ2-7|TRBV4-1|.|few
ASSQVRGGFPTPLYEQY
>TRBJ2-1|TRBV7-2|.|.
ASSLAVSLNPLSREQF
>TRBJ2-3|TRBV7-2|TRBD2|few
ASSLRTSGGAQY
>TRBJ2-1|TRBV20-1|TRBD2|few
SARYGGAYNEQF
>TRBJ1-1|TRBV3-1|.|.
ASSHYLGHMKAF
>TRBJ2-1|TRBV6-5|.|.
ASSYQNSAEQF
>TRBJ2-7|TRBV24-1|TRBD1|few
ATSDPGGQGSHEQY
>TRBJ2-7|TRBV28|.|many
ASRPQGGTDEQY
>TRBJ2-3|TRBV20-1|.|few
SARDIRGTDTQY
>TRBJ2-7|TRBV20-1|.|.
SASGQRSAYEQY
>TRBJ2-1|TRBV7-2|TRBD2|.
ASSLELAGDYEQF
>TRBJ2-5|TRBV5-1|TRBD1|.
ASTSTGTDEEETQY
>TRBJ2-3|TRBV29-1|TRBD1|.
SVEWPRGRRDTQY
>TRBJ2-1|TRBV6-1|.|few
ASSEAWVTVFYNEQF
>TRBJ2-7|TRBV12-3/TRBV12-4|TRBD2|.
ARRASGGPTYEQY
>TRBJ2-1|TRBV12-3/TRBV12-4|TRBD2|once
ASRPGLGVGEQF
>TRBJ2-7|TRBV4-2|.|few
ASSQDPGFGDSSYEQY
>TRBJ1-3|TRBV20-1|.|few
SAGGPLSGNTIY
>TRBJ2-7|TRBV7-2|.|many
ASGHYPEQY
>TRBJ2-7|TRBV29-1|.|.
SVGRGHGYEQY
>TRBJ2-1|TRBV9|.|few
ASSVYASFGPNEQF
>TRBJ2-1|TRBV30|TRBD2|.
AWSVRGGTDEQF
>TRBJ2-1|TRBV12-3/TRBV12-4|.|.
ASSSSGASRNEQF
>TRBJ2-1|TRBV6-5|TRBD2|.
ASSLRLAGGREQF
>TRBJ2-3|TRBV4-3|.|.
ASSQSSEGTQY
>TRBJ1-4|TRBV4-3|.|.
ASSQGLMGRLNEKLF
>TRBJ2-2|TRBV20-1|TRBD2|.
SARPRTGLAFTGELF
>TRBJ2-7|TRBV5-5|.|.
ASSAGRTLGHEQY
>TRBJ1-1|TRBV12-3/TRBV12-4|TRBD1|.
ASSSGAGTVELNTEAF
>TRBJ1-6|TRBV6-5|.|few
ASSWGPGDSPLH
>TRBJ2-1|TRBV10-3|TRBD2|few
AISRGLAGINEQF
>TRBJ2-7|TRBV27|.|.
ASSLFDASYEQY
>TRBJ2-2|TRBV10-3|.|many
AITGDGGELF
>TRBJ2-1|TRBV11-2|TRBD2|.
ASTIGRLAGSEQF